This record covers a single T cell receptor beta chain. Its cognate antigen is unknown. The data are from a study of T cell responses to AZD1222 COVID-19 vaccine. Overall study findings and caveats: Nearly half of spike-specific TCRs reportedly go after variant regions that carry no mutations.

Data came from immunoSEQ multiplex PCR; TCRdb stores just in-frame clones and leaves some out. Here the sample spans about 100,000 clones, over 85% being singletons. Trimming cost V 4 bases and J 2 bases, with 11 bases left between them. Germline CDR1 is LNHDA and CDR2 is SQIVND (reference sequence). This CDR3 contains 14 residues. Specimen: peripheral blood, collected on day 0 of AZD1222 vaccination. This clonotype originated in an adult in good health. The V and J genes are TRBV19 and TRBJ1-2; weak D call: TRBD1 (5 bases). CDR3 DNA sequence: TGTGCCAGTAGTAGGGACGTTGGGAACTATGGCTACACCTTC. As protein: CASSRDVGNYGYTF.